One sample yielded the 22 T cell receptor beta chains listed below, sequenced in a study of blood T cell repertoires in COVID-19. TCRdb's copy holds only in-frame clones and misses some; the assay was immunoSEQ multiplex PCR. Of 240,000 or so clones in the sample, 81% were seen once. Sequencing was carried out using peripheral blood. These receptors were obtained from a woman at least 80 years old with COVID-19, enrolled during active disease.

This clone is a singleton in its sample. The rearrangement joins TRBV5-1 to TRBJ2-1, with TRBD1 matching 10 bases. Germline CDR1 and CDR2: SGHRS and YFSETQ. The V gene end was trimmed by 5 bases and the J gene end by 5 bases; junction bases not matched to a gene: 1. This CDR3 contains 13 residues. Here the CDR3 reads CASRGTGDNEQFF. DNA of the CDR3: TGCGCCAGCAGAGGGACAGGGGACAATGAGCAGTTCTTC.

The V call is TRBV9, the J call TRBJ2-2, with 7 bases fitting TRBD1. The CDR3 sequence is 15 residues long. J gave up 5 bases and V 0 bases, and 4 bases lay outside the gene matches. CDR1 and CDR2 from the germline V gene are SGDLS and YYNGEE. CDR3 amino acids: CASSVGAGGTGELFF. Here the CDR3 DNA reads TGTGCCAGCAGCGTAGGTGCAGGGGGAACCGGGGAGCTGTTTTTT.

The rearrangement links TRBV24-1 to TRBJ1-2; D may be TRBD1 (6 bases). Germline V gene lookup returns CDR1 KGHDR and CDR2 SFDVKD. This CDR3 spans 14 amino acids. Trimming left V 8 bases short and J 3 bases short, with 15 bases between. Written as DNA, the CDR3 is TGTGCCACCATGTCAGGGGATTTCGACTATGGCTACACCTTC. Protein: CATMSGDFDYGYTF.

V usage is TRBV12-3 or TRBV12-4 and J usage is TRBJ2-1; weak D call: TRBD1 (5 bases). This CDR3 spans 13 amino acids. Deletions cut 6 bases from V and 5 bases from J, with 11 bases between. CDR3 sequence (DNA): TGTGCCAGCAGATTGACAGTAGACAATGAGCAGTTCTTC. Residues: CASRLTVDNEQFF.

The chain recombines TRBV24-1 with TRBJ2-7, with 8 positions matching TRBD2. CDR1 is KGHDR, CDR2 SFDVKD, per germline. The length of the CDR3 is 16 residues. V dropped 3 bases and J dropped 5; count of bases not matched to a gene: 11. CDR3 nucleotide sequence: TGTGCCACCAGTGATCCCTCGCCAGCGGGAGTCCACGAGCAGTACTTC. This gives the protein CATSDPSPAGVHEQYF.

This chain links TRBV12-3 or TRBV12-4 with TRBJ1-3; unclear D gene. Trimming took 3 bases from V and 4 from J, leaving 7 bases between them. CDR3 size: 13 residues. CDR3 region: CASSLALGNTIYF. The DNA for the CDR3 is TGTGCCAGCAGTTTGGCTCTCGGAAACACCATATATTTT.

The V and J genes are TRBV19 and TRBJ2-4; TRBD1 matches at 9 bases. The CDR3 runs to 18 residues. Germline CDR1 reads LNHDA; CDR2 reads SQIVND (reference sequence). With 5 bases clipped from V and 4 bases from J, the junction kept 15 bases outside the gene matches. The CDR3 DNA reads TGTGCCAGTAGTCCCGTATTTACTCCGGGACAGGGAAAAAACATTCAGTACTTC. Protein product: CASSPVFTPGQGKNIQYF.

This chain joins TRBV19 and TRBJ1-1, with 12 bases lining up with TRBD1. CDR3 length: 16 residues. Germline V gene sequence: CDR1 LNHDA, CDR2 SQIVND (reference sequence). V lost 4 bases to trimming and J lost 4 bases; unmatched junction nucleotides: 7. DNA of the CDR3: TGTGCCAGTAGTAGGGACAGGGGGCGCCGGGGCACTGAAGCTTTCTTT. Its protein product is CASSRDRGRRGTEAFF.

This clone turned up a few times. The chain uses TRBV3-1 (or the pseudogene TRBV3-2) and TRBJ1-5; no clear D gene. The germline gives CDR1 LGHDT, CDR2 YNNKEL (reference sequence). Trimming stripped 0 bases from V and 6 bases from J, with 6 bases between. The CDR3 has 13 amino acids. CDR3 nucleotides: TGTGCCAGCAGCCAAGATGCGGGTCAGCCCCAGCATTTT. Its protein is CASSQDAGQPQHF.

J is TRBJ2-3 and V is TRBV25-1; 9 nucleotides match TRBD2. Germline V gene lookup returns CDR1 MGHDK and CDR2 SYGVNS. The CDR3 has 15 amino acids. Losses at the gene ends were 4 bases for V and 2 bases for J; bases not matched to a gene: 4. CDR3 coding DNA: TGTGCCAGCAGTGCGAGCGGGGGGCTCACAGATACGCAGTATTTT. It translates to CASSASGGLTDTQYF.

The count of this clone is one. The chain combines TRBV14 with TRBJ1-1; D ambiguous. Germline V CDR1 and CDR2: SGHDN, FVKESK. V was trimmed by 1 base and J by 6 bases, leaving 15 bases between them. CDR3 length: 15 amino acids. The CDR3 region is CASSQARGSGAEAFF. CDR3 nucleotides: TGTGCCAGCAGCCAAGCCCGGGGATCTGGGGCTGAAGCTTTCTTT. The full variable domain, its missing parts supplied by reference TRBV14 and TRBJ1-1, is EAGVTQFPSHSVIEKGQTVTLRCDPISGHDNLYWYRRVMGKEIKFLLHFVKESKQDESGMPNNRFLAERTGGTYSTLKVQPAELEDSGVYFCASSQARGSGAEAFFGQGTRLTVV.

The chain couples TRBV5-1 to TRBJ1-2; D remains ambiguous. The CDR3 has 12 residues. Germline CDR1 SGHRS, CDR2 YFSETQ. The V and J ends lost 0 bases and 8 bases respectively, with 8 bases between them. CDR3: CASSLDLGGYTF. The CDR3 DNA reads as TGCGCCAGCAGCTTGGACCTGGGCGGCTACACCTTC.

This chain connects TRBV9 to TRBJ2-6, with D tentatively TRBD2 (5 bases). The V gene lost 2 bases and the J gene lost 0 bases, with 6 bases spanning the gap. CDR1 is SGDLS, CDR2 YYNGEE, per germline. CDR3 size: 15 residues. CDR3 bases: TGTGCCAGCAGCGTTCGGGGCTCTGGGGCCAACGTCCTGACTTTC. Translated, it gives CASSVRGSGANVLTF.

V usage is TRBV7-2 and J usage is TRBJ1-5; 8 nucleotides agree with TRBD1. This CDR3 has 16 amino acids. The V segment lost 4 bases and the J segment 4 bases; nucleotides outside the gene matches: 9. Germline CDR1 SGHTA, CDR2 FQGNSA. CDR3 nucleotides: TGTGCCAGCAGCTCAGGCCTGAGGACAGGGAATCAGCCCCAGCATTTT. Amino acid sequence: CASSSGLRTGNQPQHF.

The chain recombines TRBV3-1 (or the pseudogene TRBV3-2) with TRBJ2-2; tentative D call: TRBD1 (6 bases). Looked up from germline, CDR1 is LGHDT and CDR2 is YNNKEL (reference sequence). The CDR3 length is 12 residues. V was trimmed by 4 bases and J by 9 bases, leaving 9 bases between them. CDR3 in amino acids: CASSPGHRELFF. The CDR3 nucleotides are TGTGCCAGCAGCCCGGGACACCGGGAGCTGTTTTTT.

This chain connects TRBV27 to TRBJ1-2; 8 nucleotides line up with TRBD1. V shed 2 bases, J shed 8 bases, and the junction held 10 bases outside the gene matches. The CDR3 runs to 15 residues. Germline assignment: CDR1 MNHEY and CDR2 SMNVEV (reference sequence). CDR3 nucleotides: TGTGCCAGCAGTTTACGGGGACAGGTGGTAGGCGGCTACACCTTC. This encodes CASSLRGQVVGGYTF.

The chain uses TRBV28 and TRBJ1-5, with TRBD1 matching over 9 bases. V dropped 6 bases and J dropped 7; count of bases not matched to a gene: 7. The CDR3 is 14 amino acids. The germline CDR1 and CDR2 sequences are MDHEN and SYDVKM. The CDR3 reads CASRPTGGEQPQHF. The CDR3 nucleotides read TGTGCCAGCAGACCTACAGGGGGCGAACAGCCCCAGCATTTT. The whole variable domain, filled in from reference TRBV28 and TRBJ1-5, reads DVKVTQSSRYLVKRTGEKVFLECVQDMDHENMFWYRQDPGLGLRLIYFSYDVKMKEKGDIPEGYSVSREKKERFSLILESASTNQTSMYLCASRPTGGEQPQHFGDGTRLSIL.

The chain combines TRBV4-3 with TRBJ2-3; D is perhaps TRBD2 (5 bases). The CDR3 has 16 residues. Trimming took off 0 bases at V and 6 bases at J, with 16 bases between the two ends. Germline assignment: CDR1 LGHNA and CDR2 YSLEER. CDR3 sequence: CASSQERERGWDTQYF. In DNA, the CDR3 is TGCGCCAGCAGCCAAGAGAGGGAGAGAGGGTGGGATACGCAGTATTTT.

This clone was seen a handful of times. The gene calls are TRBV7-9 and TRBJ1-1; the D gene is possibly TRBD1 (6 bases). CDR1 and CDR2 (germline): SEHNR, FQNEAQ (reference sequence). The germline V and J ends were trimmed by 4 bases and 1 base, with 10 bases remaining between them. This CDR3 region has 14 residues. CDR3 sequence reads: CASSWGGSNTEAFF. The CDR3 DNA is TGTGCCAGCAGCTGGGGGGGCTCGAACACTGAAGCTTTCTTT.

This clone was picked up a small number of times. The DNA of the CDR3 is TGTGCCAGCAGCCCACAGGGGGCTCAGTGGGAGACCCAGTACTTC. Translated: CASSPQGAQWETQYF. The chain has TRBV7-2 and TRBJ2-5; 9 positions agree with TRBD1. Germline CDR1 reads SGHTA; CDR2 reads FQGNSA. With 5 bases clipped from V and 5 bases from J, the junction kept 9 bases outside the gene matches. This CDR3 region has 15 residues.

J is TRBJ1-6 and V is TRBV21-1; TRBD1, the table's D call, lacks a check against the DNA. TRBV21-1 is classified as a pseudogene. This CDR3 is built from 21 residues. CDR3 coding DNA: TGTGCCAGCAGCAATACGTCAGGGATTTTGTCAGGGCTGGCCTATAATTCACCCCTCCACTTT. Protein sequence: CASSNTSGILSGLAYNSPLHF.

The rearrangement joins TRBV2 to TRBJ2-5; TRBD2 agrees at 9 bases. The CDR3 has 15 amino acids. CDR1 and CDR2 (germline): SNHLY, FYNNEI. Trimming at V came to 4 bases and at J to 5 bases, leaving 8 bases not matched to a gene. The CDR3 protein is CASSGGLALGETQYF. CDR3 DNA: TGTGCCAGCAGTGGAGGACTAGCGTTGGGGGAGACCCAGTACTTC. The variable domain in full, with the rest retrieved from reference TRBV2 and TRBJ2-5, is EPEVTQTPSHQVTQMGQEVILRCVPISNHLYFYWYRQILGQKVEFLVSFYNNEISEKSEIFDDQFSVERPDGSNFTLKIRSTKLEDSAMYFCASSGGLALGETQYFGPGTRLLVL.